This T cell receptor (beta chain) was recovered during a study of control samples from healthy donors and cancer patients. Assay used: immunoSEQ multiplex PCR; TCRdb lists only in-frame clones, some missing. This table has 190,000 or so clones, over 80% appearing once. Sequenced sample: blood. The TCR was taken from a man between 18 and 29 years old in good health.

CDR3 sequence reads: CASSYSGGSYGYTF. The CDR3 bases are TGTGCCAGCAGTTACTCGGGAGGGTCGTATGGCTACACCTTC. The V call is TRBV6-5, the J call TRBJ1-2; no clear D gene. This CDR3 comprises 14 residues. The germline V and J ends were trimmed by 0 bases and 5 bases, with 10 bases remaining between them. The germline V gene encodes CDR1 MNHEY and CDR2 SVGAGI.